This T cell receptor (beta chain) was profiled in a study of T cell repertoires in cytomegalovirus infection (dated by TCRdb to the late 2010s). With regard to the full study: Alongside well-studied HLA-B-restricted epitopes, the peptide stimulations were aimed at recently identified HLA-C-restricted CMV epitopes, whose presentation resists viral immunomodulation. Because public TCR beta signatures pointed to carriage of CMV infection together with the matching HLA type, the HLA type of each donor mattered for the analysis. Study-wide findings and limitations: The ex vivo response was dominated by HLA-C-restricted CMV-specific TCR beta clonotypes, and the single most frequent clonotype in two of eight donors was supplied by these HLA-C-restricted clonotypes. Cumulative frequency of public TCR beta family members discriminated carriers of CMV infection plus the relevant HLA type in this cohort and an independent approximately 400-donor cohort.

TCRdb names Illumina HiSeq 1500 as the instrument used. TCRdb trimmed public reads at Q25 via fastp, called clones via MiXCR and kept in-frame beta chains. CDR3 protein sequences are deduplicated, and each keeps its most common genes and DNA. In this sample the table shows about 280,000 distinct CDR3 sequences, 20% to 25% of which occur a single time. The ten largest clones take up about 20% of the sample. V is reduced by 2 bases and J by 0 bases, leaving a spacing of 8 bases between them. The CDR3 goes from the cysteine to the phenylalanine over 14 residues. Left in the record is the CDR3 DNA by itself, 42 bases read in frame from the first base. CDR1 and CDR2 (SGHTA, FQGNSA) derive from the germline V gene. The sample's treatment or condition label, in plain terms: in vitro stimulation with specific CMV peptide epitopes to enrich CMV-specific T cells. This clonotype was detected many times. Its antigen is still unknown. Per-base qualities were not stored, and no clone one base away is much larger.

The rearrangement combines TRBV7-2 with TRBJ2-7; the D segment cannot be called with confidence. This sample comprised cultured PBMCs, obtained from culture after CMV antigen stimulation. The TCR sequence derives from a human donor in good health (CMV status not recorded). Some clones in this sample may be carry-over from other donors' samples. The CDR3 protein: CASSLPSSSYEQYF. The sequenced DNA is TGTGCCAGCAGCTTACCAAGCAGCTCCTACGAGCAGTACTTC.